This T cell receptor (beta chain) was captured in a study of cytomegalovirus exposure and HLA in healthy donors. Points from the study as a whole: In an earlier analysis, productive rearrangement rates for most beta V segments clustered near 87% or 30%. It was about 150 TCR beta chains that were listed as cytomegalovirus-associated.

Researchers ran the PCR with 60 Vbeta and 13 Jbeta primers. Sequencing was performed with immunoSEQ multiplex PCR; in TCRdb, only in-frame clones are kept and a portion is missing. The top ten hold about 2.2% of the sample, which has around 150,000 clones, 80% seen once. On this clone: No antigen is known for it.

The CDR3 loop spans 14 amino acids. The V end lost 6 bases, the J end lost 6 bases, and 14 bases lay between the germline ends. Looked up from germline, CDR1 is MNHEY and CDR2 is SVGAGI. Sequenced: PBMCs. The clonotype originates from a man aged 25-45 years in good health and CMV-seronegative. The chain joins TRBV6-5 to TRBJ2-2; maybe TRBD2 (5 bases). The DNA of the CDR3 is TGTGCCAGCAGCTCGGACTTTAGAGCCGGGGAGCTGTTTTTT. Protein: CASSSDFRAGELFF.